This TCR beta chain was sequenced in a study of cytomegalovirus exposure and HLA in healthy donors. Turning to the study itself: The use of the same platform for the approximately 130 validation repertoires and the 666 first-cohort repertoires was reported by a later analysis. Notes on the study in general: Subsequent analysis showed first-cohort TCR clusters tending to co-occur in around 130 validation repertoires. A few chains linked to CMV were shown in vitro to be specific for CMV antigens.

The table came from immunoSEQ multiplex PCR; TCRdb's copy has only in-frame clones and leaves some out. The repertoire holds some 140,000 clones, with approximately 86% as singletons. The V end was cut by 3 bases, the J end by 0 bases, with 10 bases between. This CDR3 region has 15 residues. Germline V gene sequence: CDR1 LGHNA, CDR2 YSLEER. This clone occurred once. Its antigen is not identified. The V gene is TRBV4-3, the J gene TRBJ2-3, with D possibly TRBD1 on 6 matching bases. The source is a man between 18 and 35 years old in good health and CMV-seropositive. Sequenced sample: PBMCs. DNA of the CDR3: TGCGCCAGCAGCCACCGGGACACTAGCACAGATACGCAGTATTTT. Amino acids: CASSHRDTSTDTQYF.